This TCR beta chain was sequenced during a study of T cell repertoires in cytomegalovirus infection (dated by TCRdb to 2018 to 2020). For the study in its entirety: Donor HLA type was relevant to the analysis, because carriage of CMV infection together with the matching HLA type was indicated by public TCR beta signatures. Broad study findings and their caveats: Cumulative frequency of public TCR beta family members discriminated carriers of CMV infection plus the relevant HLA type in this cohort and an independent roughly 350-donor cohort. In the ex vivo response, HLA-C-restricted CMV-specific TCR beta clonotypes were dominant, and in two of eight donors the single most frequent clonotype came from this HLA-C-restricted group.

In the case of this clonotype: Its recognized antigen is unknown. Base-call qualities are not available, and no considerably larger clone is one nucleotide away.

Sequenced on an Illumina HiSeq 1500. TCRdb reran the public reads through fastp at Q25 and MiXCR, keeping productive beta chains. All rows with the same CDR3 protein become a single entry with the most common DNA and genes. For this sample the table gives approximately 490,000 distinct CDR3 sequences, of which about 11% were detected only once. The ten most abundant clones make up about a tenth of the sample. Sequences LGHDT (CDR1) and YNNKEL (CDR2) are obtained from the germline V gene (reference sequence). For this chain, trimming is 1 base at the V end and 3 bases at the J end, and the number of junction bases without a gene match is 8. The CDR3 runs 16 amino acids, cysteine and phenylalanine included. Only the CDR3 part of the read is kept: 48 bases, read in frame from the first base.

This receptor was obtained from a human donor in good health (CMV status not recorded). Some clones in this sample may be carry-over from other donors' samples. The sample was PBMCs. The rearranged segments are TRBV3-1 and TRBJ2-5; TRBD2 matches 7 bases in the middle. The encoded CDR3 is CASSQGLAAGEETQYF. The DNA sequence is TGTGCCAGCAGCCAAGGGCTCGCGGCGGGAGAAGAGACCCAGTACTTC.